Listed here are 12 T cell receptor beta chains from one sample, sequenced in a study of blood T cell repertoires in COVID-19. Repertoires were generated with immunoSEQ multiplex PCR, while TCRdb's copy carries only in-frame clones and drops some. The sample holds fewer than 300,000 clones, roughly 88% seen once. Sequencing used PBMCs or T cells enriched from blood (not recorded which). Source of these receptors: a woman aged 30 to 39 who had recovered from COVID-19.

This clone was found a few times. The rearrangement uses TRBV12-3 or TRBV12-4 and TRBJ1-2, with D possibly matching TRBD1 (6 bases). The CDR3 is 11 residues long. The germline V and J ends were trimmed by 4 bases and 8 bases, with 8 bases remaining between them. The CDR3: CASSSTGGYTF. CDR3 sequence (DNA): TGTGCCAGCAGTTCCACAGGGGGCTACACCTTC.

V gene TRBV5-1 combines with J gene TRBJ1-1; 8 positions agree with TRBD1. CDR1 is SGHRS and CDR2 is YFSETQ in the germline V gene. V shed 0 bases, J shed 6 bases, and the junction held 4 bases outside the gene matches. The CDR3 runs 14 residues. As DNA, the CDR3 is TGCGCCAGCAGCTTGGACAGGGGGTTTTCTGAAGCTTTCTTT. This codes for CASSLDRGFSEAFF.

The sample holds one count of this clone. The V call is TRBV5-1, the J call TRBJ2-3; no firm D call. V was cut by 1 base and J by 5 bases, with 14 bases left in between. This CDR3 is built from 15 residues. Germline CDR1 SGHRS, CDR2 YFSETQ. CDR3 in DNA: TGCGCCAGCAGCTTGATCCTCCAACGACTAGATACGCAGTATTTT. It encodes CASSLILQRLDTQYF.

This clone was observed once. The chain employs TRBV6-5 and TRBJ2-2, with 9 nucleotides matching TRBD1. The CDR3 loop spans 14 amino acids. The trim removed 5 bases at V and 6 bases at J, leaving 4 bases unmatched. Germline V gene lookup returns CDR1 MNHEY and CDR2 SVGAGI. CDR3 residues: CASSPGTGPGELFF. DNA for the CDR3: TGTGCCAGCAGTCCGGGGACAGGGCCCGGGGAGCTGTTTTTT.

The chain recombines TRBV5-1 with TRBJ1-1; 8 bases match TRBD1. The germline V gene has CDR1 SGHRS and CDR2 YFSETQ. This CDR3 is built from 15 residues. V shed 0 bases and J 5 bases; nucleotides not matched to a gene: 6. CDR3 amino acids: CASSLVAGGMTEAFF. The CDR3 DNA sequence: TGCGCCAGCAGCTTGGTCGCAGGGGGCATGACTGAAGCTTTCTTT. The full variable domain, completed using reference TRBV5-1 and TRBJ1-1, is KAGVTQTPRYLIKTRGQQVTLSCSPISGHRSVSWYQQTPGQGLQFLFEYFSETQRNKGNFPGRFSGRQFSNSRSEMNVSTLELGDSALYLCASSLVAGGMTEAFFGQGTRLTVV.

The chain links TRBV14 to TRBJ1-4; 8 bases are a match to TRBD1. The CDR3 has 17 residues. Trimming removed 0 bases from V and 7 bases from J; junction bases left unmatched: 10. The germline V gene has CDR1 SGHDN and CDR2 FVKESK. DNA of the CDR3: TGTGCCAGCAGCCAAGATTTCTCGACAGGGGAAGGTGAAAAACTGTTTTTT. Protein sequence: CASSQDFSTGEGEKLFF.

The chain combines TRBV3-1 (or the pseudogene TRBV3-2) with TRBJ1-2, with 8 bases fitting TRBD1. CDR1 and CDR2 (germline): LGHDT, YNNKEL (reference sequence). With V trimmed by 0 bases and J by 4 bases, 4 bases remained unmatched. This CDR3 region has 15 residues. The CDR3 loop reads CASSQETGVSYGYTF. The CDR3 bases are TGTGCCAGCAGCCAAGAGACAGGGGTGAGCTATGGCTACACCTTC.

The chain joins TRBV7-2 to TRBJ1-1; D perhaps matches TRBD1 (5 bases). Germline CDR1 and CDR2: SGHTA and FQGNSA. The CDR3 spans 17 residues. V was shortened by 2 bases and J by 5 bases, with 21 bases between the two germline ends. CDR3 residues: CASSLSGMAGVRTEAFF. For the CDR3, the DNA is TGTGCCAGCAGCTTATCCGGGATGGCGGGGGTGAGGACTGAAGCTTTCTTT.

CDR3 in DNA: TGTGCCAGCTCACCAACAGATCATAGCAATCAGCCCCAGCATTTT. It encodes CASSPTDHSNQPQHF. The J gene is TRBJ1-5, the V gene TRBV18; D gene uncertain. Per germline, CDR1 KGHSH and CDR2 LQKENI. The ends were cut back, 2 bases at V and 0 bases at J, with 8 bases in the middle. This CDR3 is built from 15 residues.

The gene calls are TRBV21-1 and TRBJ2-7; the table's D call, TRBD1, has no DNA check behind it. TRBV21-1 is a documented pseudogene. This CDR3 has 16 residues. DNA of the CDR3: TGTGCCAGCAGCAAATGGGGCTGGAGTAGCTCCTACGAGCAGTACTTC. Encoded protein: CASSKWGWSSSYEQYF.

In this sample, this clone turned up once. The chain employs TRBV19 and TRBJ1-5; 8 bases are a match to TRBD1. CDR1 is LNHDA, CDR2 SQIVND, per germline (reference sequence). The CDR3 totals 13 residues. The V and J ends lost 6 bases and 2 bases, in that order; junction bases with no gene match: 0. The CDR3 DNA reads as TGTGCCAGTAGGGGACAGGGCAATCAGCCCCAGCATTTT. It yields the protein CASRGQGNQPQHF. The full variable domain, rest sourced from reference TRBV19 and TRBJ1-5, is DGGITQSPKYLFRKEGQNVTLSCEQNLNHDAMYWYRQDPGQGLRLIYYSQIVNDFQKGDIAEGYSVSREKKESFPLTVTSAQKNPTAFYLCASRGQGNQPQHFGDGTRLSIL.

This chain joins TRBV7-9 and TRBJ1-4; no reliable D call. The CDR3 has 14 amino acids. Deletions cut 1 base from V and 8 bases from J, with 11 bases between. CDR1 is SEHNR and CDR2 is FQNEAQ in the germline V gene (reference sequence). CDR3: CASSLVTLSEKLFF. In nucleotides, the CDR3 is TGTGCCAGCAGCTTAGTAACCCTTAGCGAAAAACTGTTTTTT.